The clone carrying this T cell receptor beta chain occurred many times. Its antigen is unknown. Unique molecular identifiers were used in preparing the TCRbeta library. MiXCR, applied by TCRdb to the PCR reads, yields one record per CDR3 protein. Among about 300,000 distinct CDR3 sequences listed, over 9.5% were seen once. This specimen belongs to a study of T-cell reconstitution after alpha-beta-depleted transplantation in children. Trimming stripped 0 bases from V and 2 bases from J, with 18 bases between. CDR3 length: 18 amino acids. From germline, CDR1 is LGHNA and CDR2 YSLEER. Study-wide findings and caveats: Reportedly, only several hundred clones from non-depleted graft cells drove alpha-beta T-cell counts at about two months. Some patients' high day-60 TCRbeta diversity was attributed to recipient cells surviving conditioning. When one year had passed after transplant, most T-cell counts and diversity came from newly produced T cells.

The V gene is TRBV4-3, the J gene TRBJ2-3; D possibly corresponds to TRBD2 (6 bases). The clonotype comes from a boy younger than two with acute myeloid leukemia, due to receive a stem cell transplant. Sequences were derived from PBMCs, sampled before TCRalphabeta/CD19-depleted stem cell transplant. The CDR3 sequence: CASSQDMEGFLSTDTQYF. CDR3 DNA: TGCGCCAGCAGCCAAGATATGGAGGGGTTCCTTTCCACAGATACGCAGTATTTT.